This T cell receptor beta chain came from a study of blood T cell repertoires in COVID-19. Overall study context: Samples taken during acute and convalescent COVID-19 were collected in the United States, Italy and Spain.

Participants were aged about 18 to 100 years from 20 to 30 US areas. TCRdb keeps only in-frame clones here, not all; method: immunoSEQ multiplex PCR. The table records some 390,000 clones, 80% to 90% of them present only once. This clonotype originated in a man under 40 who had recovered from COVID-19. Input material: PBMCs or T cells enriched from blood (not recorded which).

CDR3 in DNA: TGTGCCAGCAGTTACCCAGGACAGAACTATGGCTACACCTTC. Residues: CASSYPGQNYGYTF. The chain uses TRBV6-6 and TRBJ1-2, with a tentative D call TRBD1 (6 bases). There are 14 residues in the CDR3. CDR1 and CDR2 from the germline V gene are MNHNY and SVGAGI (reference sequence). Trimming took 2 bases from V and 2 from J, leaving 9 bases between them.